One sample yielded the 23 T cell receptor beta chains listed below, sequenced in a study of blood T cell repertoires in COVID-19 (dated by TCRdb to about 2020). The method was the immunoSEQ multiplex PCR assay. This immuneACCESS table, as held by TCRdb, lists in-frame sequences with V and J called but not all clones. Of the missing ones, under half trace to an unresolved V gene in checked studies; the others have no known cause. The sample data list some 490,000 clones, and about nine tenths of these were observed just once. 8.3% of the sample is taken by the ten largest. The source material was PBMCs or T cells enriched from blood (not recorded which). These receptors all stem from a woman in her sixties or seventies who had recovered from COVID-19.

The chain employs TRBV27 and TRBJ2-2, with 12 bases identical to TRBD1. Germline CDR1 reads MNHEY; CDR2 reads SMNVEV (reference sequence). The V and J ends lost 6 bases and 4 bases, in that order; junction bases with no gene match: 15. The CDR3 runs 19 residues. CDR3 amino acids: CASRIRDRGQEGATGELFF. The CDR3 bases are TGTGCCAGCAGAATCCGGGACAGGGGGCAAGAGGGGGCCACCGGGGAGCTGTTTTTT.

This sequence joins TRBV6-5 and TRBJ1-6; maybe TRBD1 (6 bases). With 2 bases removed from V and 7 bases from J, the gap between germline ends came to 6 bases. Germline lookup yields CDR1 MNHEY and CDR2 SVGAGI. The CDR3 loop spans 13 amino acids. As DNA, the CDR3 is TGTGCCAGCAGTTACGACAGGAATTCACCCCTCCACTTT. Protein product: CASSYDRNSPLHF.

The rearrangement links TRBV12-5 to TRBJ1-6; 8 nucleotides line up with TRBD1. Germline V CDR1 and CDR2: LGHNT, FRNRAP. The CDR3 runs to 14 residues. Germline trimming cut 6 bases from V and 3 bases from J; bases unmatched to any gene: 1. In DNA form, the CDR3 reads TGTGCTAGTGGCGGACAGGGCTATAATTCACCCCTCCACTTT. It specifies CASGGQGYNSPLHF.

The genes are TRBV11-2 and TRBJ1-2; maybe TRBD1 (6 bases). The CDR3 extends over 15 amino acids. CDR1 and CDR2 (germline): SGHAT, FQNNGV. V was shortened by 0 bases and J by 2 bases, with 10 bases between the two germline ends. The CDR3 coding sequence is TGTGCCAGCAGCTTAGATTCAGGGGCGAACTATGGCTACACCTTC. Protein product: CASSLDSGANYGYTF.

The chain carries TRBV9 and TRBJ1-4, with no clear D. Trimming pared 0 bases from V and 7 bases from J, leaving 13 bases between. CDR1 SGDLS and CDR2 YYNGEE come from the germline V gene. CDR3 size: 15 residues. The CDR3 region has the DNA TGTGCCAGCAGCGTAGGAGGTCAGATTCCTGAAAAACTGTTTTTT. Its protein is CASSVGGQIPEKLFF. Drawing the rest from reference TRBV9 and TRBJ1-4, the complete variable domain is DSGVTQTPKHLITATGQRVTLRCSPRSGDLSVYWYQQSLDQGLQFLIQYYNGEERAKGNILERFSAQQFPDLHSELNLSSLELGDSALYFCASSVGGQIPEKLFFGSGTQLSVL.

V gene TRBV19 combines with J gene TRBJ1-1; TRBD1 aligns across 8 bases. The CDR3 spans 17 residues. Germline-derived CDR1 and CDR2 are LNHDA and SQIVND (reference sequence). V was clipped by 1 base and J by 5 bases; unmatched bases: 12. The CDR3 here is CASSIALGRGRGTEAFF. As DNA, the CDR3 is TGTGCCAGTAGTATAGCATTGGGCAGGGGGCGCGGGACTGAAGCTTTCTTT. The full variable domain, its missing parts supplied by reference TRBV19 and TRBJ1-1, is DGGITQSPKYLFRKEGQNVTLSCEQNLNHDAMYWYRQDPGQGLRLIYYSQIVNDFQKGDIAEGYSVSREKKESFPLTVTSAQKNPTAFYLCASSIALGRGRGTEAFFGQGTRLTVV.

Ten or more counts support this clone. The chain combines TRBV6-5 with TRBJ2-3, with D possibly matching TRBD2 (6 bases). CDR1 and CDR2 (germline): MNHEY, SVGAGI. V lost 2 bases to trimming and J lost 4 bases, with 16 bases between them. This CDR3 region has 16 residues. The CDR3 region has the DNA TGTGCCAGCAGTTACGTGTCGGGGGTGGGAGCAGATACGCAGTATTTT. It codes for CASSYVSGVGADTQYF.

The chain combines TRBV2 with TRBJ1-5; 8 nucleotides agree with TRBD1. V shed 2 bases and J 6 bases; nucleotides not matched to a gene: 3. The CDR3 has 14 amino acids. Germline lookup yields CDR1 SNHLY and CDR2 FYNNEI. The CDR3 protein is CASSESDRAQPQHF. CDR3 nucleotide sequence: TGTGCCAGCAGTGAATCGGACAGGGCTCAGCCCCAGCATTTT.

V and J are TRBV6-5 and TRBJ1-5, with no clear D. Trimming removed 0 bases from V and 5 bases from J, with 8 bases in between. The germline V gene has CDR1 MNHEY and CDR2 SVGAGI. This CDR3 contains 14 residues. The chain's CDR3 is CASSYSRADQPQHF. The CDR3 DNA reads as TGTGCCAGCAGTTACTCGAGAGCCGATCAGCCCCAGCATTTT.

Notes on this clone: At one boundary the junction diverges from the germline segment, which might be a read error. V gene TRBV5-6 combines with J gene TRBJ1-1; 7 bases are shared with TRBD1. The germline V gene encodes CDR1 SGHDT and CDR2 YYEEEE. There are 15 residues in the CDR3. Here the CDR3 DNA reads TGTGCCAGCACCTTGACAGGGAATATGAACACTGAAGCTTTCTTT. Amino acids: CASTLTGNMNTEAFF. The full variable domain, with the rest looked up from reference TRBV5-6 and TRBJ1-1, is DAGVTQSPTHLIKTRGQQVTLRCSPKSGHDTVSWYQQALGQGPQFIFQYYEEEERQRGNFPDRFSGHQFPNYSSELNVNALLLGDSALYLCASTLTGNMNTEAFFGQGTRLTVV.

The sample holds a few counts of this clone. This chain uses TRBV5-5 with TRBJ1-2, with D hard to call. The germline gives CDR1 SGHKS, CDR2 YYEKEE (reference sequence). The CDR3 is 15 amino acids. V was trimmed by 1 base and J by 4 bases, leaving 14 bases between them. The CDR3 is CASSLSFEGGYGYTF. In DNA form, the CDR3 reads TGTGCCAGCAGCTTGAGTTTTGAGGGCGGCTATGGCTACACCTTC.

The genes are TRBV2 and TRBJ1-2, with 11 bases that match TRBD1. Germline V lookup: CDR1 SNHLY, CDR2 FYNNEI. This CDR3 spans 16 amino acids. Trimming cost V 6 bases and J 4 bases; bases outside gene matches: 10. CDR3 protein: CASSQGQGAPLYGYTF. The CDR3 nucleotides are TGTGCCAGCAGCCAAGGACAGGGGGCCCCTCTCTATGGCTACACCTTC.

This chain joins TRBV6-5 and TRBJ2-7; D might be TRBD2 (7 bases). The CDR3 spans 15 residues. Germline V lookup: CDR1 MNHEY, CDR2 SVGAGI. V was trimmed by 6 bases and J by 3 bases, leaving 18 bases between them. The CDR3 nucleotides are TGTGCCAGCAGGCCCCTAGGGGGGGAGCTCTACGAGCAGTACTTC. Amino acids: CASRPLGGELYEQYF.

This chain links TRBV7-2 with TRBJ1-6; D not resolved. Germline values: CDR1 SGHTA, CDR2 FQGNSA. This CDR3 is built from 16 residues. The V end lost 0 bases, the J end lost 7 bases, and 13 bases lay between the germline ends. CDR3 DNA: TGTGCCAGCAGCTTAGCGGCGGGATTCCTCAATTCACCCCTCCACTTT. Protein sequence: CASSLAAGFLNSPLHF.

This chain uses TRBV7-2 with TRBJ2-5, with TRBD2 identical over 13 bases. Looked up from germline, CDR1 is SGHTA and CDR2 is FQGNSA. The CDR3 runs to 13 residues. The V gene end was trimmed by 6 bases and the J gene end by 11 bases; junction bases not matched to a gene: 6. CDR3 nucleotide sequence: TGTGCCAGCAGATCCGGGACTAGCGGGGTACAGTACTTC. Its translation: CASRSGTSGVQYF.

This rearrangement joins TRBV12-3 or TRBV12-4 to TRBJ2-5; D is perhaps TRBD2 (5 bases). Trimming cost V 2 bases and J 4 bases, with 8 bases left between them. The CDR3 spans 13 residues. CDR3 sequence (DNA): TGTGCCAGCAGTTTAAACCGGGGAGAGACCCAGTACTTC. Amino acids: CASSLNRGETQYF.

The chain couples TRBV2 to TRBJ1-4; D perhaps matches TRBD1 (5 bases). CDR1 is SNHLY and CDR2 is FYNNEI in the germline V gene. V lost 4 bases and J 7 bases, leaving 13 bases between the germline ends. The CDR3 loop spans 14 amino acids. The CDR3 loop reads CASSVGRLSEKLFF. DNA of the CDR3: TGTGCCAGCAGTGTGGGGCGGCTCAGTGAAAAACTGTTTTTT.

V and J are TRBV25-1 and TRBJ1-4; a weak D match, TRBD1 (6 bases). This CDR3 is 14 amino acids long. Germline CDR1 reads MGHDK; CDR2 reads SYGVNS. Trimming cost V 3 bases and J 8 bases, with 13 bases left between them. In DNA, the CDR3 is TGTGCCAGCAGTGAGAGTGGGGGCCGGGAAAAACTGTTTTTT. This translates into CASSESGGREKLFF.

This chain connects TRBV9 to TRBJ2-2; 12 bases fit TRBD2. The CDR3 loop spans 19 amino acids. Germline loops: CDR1 SGDLS, CDR2 YYNGEE. J lost 5 bases, V lost 0 bases, and 11 bases had no gene match. As DNA, the CDR3 is TGTGCCAGCAGCGTAGCCCTAGCGGGGGGGCCGAGTTGGACCGGGGAGCTGTTTTTT. Its protein product is CASSVALAGGPSWTGELFF.

CDR3 nucleotides: TGTGCCATCAGTGACCCCGGACAGAATTCACCCCTCCACTTT. It encodes CAISDPGQNSPLHF. V usage is TRBV10-3 and J usage is TRBJ1-6; D possibly corresponds to TRBD1 (6 bases). The V end was cut by 3 bases, the J end by 7 bases, with 10 bases between. Germline CDR1 ENHRY, CDR2 SYGVKD. The CDR3 length is 14 residues.

The chain uses TRBV7-2 and TRBJ2-1; D is undetermined. Per the germline V gene, CDR1 is SGHTA and CDR2 is FQGNSA. The CDR3 contains 16 residues. V lost 5 bases to trimming and J lost 8 bases, with 22 bases between them. The CDR3 is CASSPPGARLWDEQFF. As DNA, the CDR3 is TGTGCCAGCAGCCCGCCTGGAGCCCGACTCTGGGATGAGCAGTTCTTC.

The V gene is TRBV11-2, the J gene TRBJ2-3; 8 bases agree with TRBD2. The V and J ends lost 0 bases and 2 bases, in that order; junction bases with no gene match: 1. Germline loops: CDR1 SGHAT, CDR2 FQNNGV. There are 15 residues in the CDR3. The CDR3 bases are TGTGCCAGCAGCTTAGAGCGGGGGGTCACAGATACGCAGTATTTT. Protein product: CASSLERGVTDTQYF.

This chain joins TRBV24-1 and TRBJ1-2; weak D call: TRBD1 (5 bases). Germline CDR1 is KGHDR and CDR2 is SFDVKD. V was cut by 4 bases and J by 7 bases, with 12 bases left in between. The CDR3 is 13 amino acids. DNA for the CDR3: TGTGCCACCAGTGAGCCCCAGGGAGGTGGCTACACCTTC. Residues: CATSEPQGGGYTF.